The rows below give T cell receptor beta chains drawn from one sample of a study of T cell responses to AZD1222 COVID-19 vaccine. The assay was immunoSEQ multiplex PCR, and TCRdb's table has in-frame clones only and misses some. In the table there are 100,000 to 150,000 clones, more than 75% of which are singletons. Sequenced material: peripheral blood, taken on day 0 of AZD1222 vaccination. The receptors derive from an adult in good health. Both conserved end residues are part of each CDR3. The D gene is left open where the match is weak. Not every row has a clone size; where given, it reads once, few, many or a size class.

CASSQDRGRAETQYF | TGTGCCAGCAGCCAAGATCGGGGGAGGGCAGAGACCCAGTACTTC | TRBV3-1/TRBV3-2 | once | TRBJ2-5 | TRBD2
CAWMRRRDEQYF | TGTGCCTGGATGAGGAGGCGGGACGAGCAGTACTTC | TRBV30 | - | TRBJ2-7 | -
CASSEQQGGEQYF | TGTGCCAGCAGCGAGCAACAGGGGGGGGAGCAGTACTTC | TRBV7-2 | - | TRBJ2-7 | -
CARGTGGAAVPETQYF | TGTGCCAGAGGGACAGGGGGCGCTGCTGTGCCGGAGACCCAGTACTTC | TRBV2 | - | TRBJ2-5 | TRBD1
CASSIKRGGSWEQYF | TGTGCCAGTAGTATAAAGCGGGGGGGCTCTTGGGAGCAGTACTTC | TRBV19 | - | TRBJ2-7 | TRBD2
CACTGGSNSPLHF | TGTGCCTGTACAGGGGGTAGTAATTCACCCCTCCACTTT | TRBV30 | few | TRBJ1-6 | TRBD1
CASSLSDTQYF | TGTGCCAGCAGTTTGAGTGATACGCAGTATTTT | TRBV12-3/TRBV12-4 | - | TRBJ2-3 | -
CASSLGFSYEQYF | TGTGCCAGCAGCTTGGGATTCTCCTACGAGCAGTACTTC | TRBV5-7 | - | TRBJ2-7 | -
CASSLVQGIYEQYF | TGTGCCAGCAGCTTAGTCCAGGGGATCTACGAGCAGTACTTC | TRBV11-2 | - | TRBJ2-7 | -
CASSQQGENIEAFF | TGCGCCAGCAGTCAACAGGGGGAGAACATTGAAGCTTTCTTT | TRBV10-2 | - | TRBJ1-1 | TRBD1
CAWRGGNEQFF | TGTGCCTGGAGAGGGGGCAATGAGCAGTTCTTC | TRBV30 | - | TRBJ2-1 | -
CASSILRTDSNQPQHF | TGTGCCAGCTCAATACTGAGGACAGATAGCAATCAGCCCCAGCATTTT | TRBV18 | - | TRBJ1-5 | -
CASSTGLVSYEQYF | TGTGCCAGCTCAACAGGGTTGGTGTCCTACGAGCAGTACTTC | TRBV18 | few | TRBJ2-7 | -
CAWRADRSGNTIYF | TGTGCCTGGAGAGCCGACAGGTCGGGAAACACCATATATTTT | TRBV30 | - | TRBJ1-3 | -
CASSLMGSSPVF | TGTGCCAGCAGCTTAATGGGCAGCTCGCCGGTCTTC | TRBV7-3 | - | TRBJ1-2 | -
CASSESLGRGTEAFF | TGCGCCAGCAGTGAGTCGTTGGGCCGGGGCACTGAAGCTTTCTTT | TRBV10-1 | - | TRBJ1-1 | -
CASSPTGGRAVDTQYF | TGTGCCAGCAGCCCTACAGGGGGGAGGGCGGTAGATACGCAGTATTTT | TRBV28 | - | TRBJ2-3 | -
CASSQGKNTEAFF | TGTGCCAGCAGCCAAGGAAAGAACACTGAAGCTTTCTTT | TRBV3-1/TRBV3-2 | - | TRBJ1-1 | -
CASAADRGRLYGYTF | TGTGCCAGTGCCGCAGACAGGGGGCGCCTCTATGGCTACACCTTC | TRBV28 | once | TRBJ1-2 | TRBD1
CASRNDSPGNTIYF | TGTGCCAGCAGGAATGACAGCCCCGGAAACACCATATATTTT | TRBV21-1 | - | TRBJ1-3 | -
CASSLGGKSYEQYF | TGTGCCAGCAGCTTAGGAGGCAAATCCTACGAGCAGTACTTC | TRBV7-2 | few | TRBJ2-7 | -
CASSPGRDVGNF | TGTGCCAGCTCACCAGGTCGGGACGTAGGGAACTTC | TRBV18 | - | TRBJ2-7 | -
CASSLAGQGVLDTQYF | TGTGCCAGCAGCTTAGCAGGACAGGGGGTTTTAGATACGCAGTATTTT | TRBV7-2 | - | TRBJ2-3 | TRBD1
CASSPQGGQETQYF | TGCGCCAGCAGCCCCCAGGGGGGACAAGAGACCCAGTACTTC | TRBV5-1 | - | TRBJ2-5 | -
CASSRRGAEDYGYTF | TGCGCCAGCAGTCGGAGGGGCGCCGAGGACTATGGCTACACCTTC | TRBV23-1 | few | TRBJ1-2 | -
CASSPGLGLSMDEKLFF | TGCGCCAGCAGCCCCGGTTTAGGGCTTTCTATGGATGAAAAACTGTTTTTT | TRBV5-1 | - | TRBJ1-4 | -
CASSPGAANTEAFF | TGTGCCAGCAGCCCTGGGGCAGCGAACACTGAAGCTTTCTTT | TRBV7-2 | few | TRBJ1-1 | -
CASSLVRTDANQPQHF | TGTGCCAGCAGCTTAGTTCGGACAGATGCCAATCAGCCCCAGCATTTT | TRBV7-8 | - | TRBJ1-5 | -
CASSWTGSGNTIYF | TGTGCCAGCAGCTGGACAGGCTCTGGAAACACCATATATTTT | TRBV7-9 | - | TRBJ1-3 | TRBD1